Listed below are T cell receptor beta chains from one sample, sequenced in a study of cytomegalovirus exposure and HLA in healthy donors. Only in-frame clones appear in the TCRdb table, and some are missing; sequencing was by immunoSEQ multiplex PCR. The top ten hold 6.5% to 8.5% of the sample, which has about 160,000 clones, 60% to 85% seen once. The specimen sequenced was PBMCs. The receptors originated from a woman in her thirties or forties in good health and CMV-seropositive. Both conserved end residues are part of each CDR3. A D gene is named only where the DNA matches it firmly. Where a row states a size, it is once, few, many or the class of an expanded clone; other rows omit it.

CDR3nt: TGTGCCAGCAGCCCCACAGGGGTTGGTTCCAAAAACATTCAGTACTTC
CDR3aa: CASSPTGVGSKNIQYF
j_gene: TRBJ2-4
d_gene: TRBD1
v_gene: TRBV16
abundance: NA
len: 16

CDR3nt: TGCGCCAGCAGCTTGGCCTGGTCGGCTGCCAGGGAGACCCAGTACTTC
CDR3aa: CASSLAWSAARETQYF
j_gene: TRBJ2-5
d_gene: NA
v_gene: TRBV5-1
abundance: NA
len: 16

CDR3nt: TGTGCCAGCAGCCGGGACAGGTCCATAGCTAACTATGGCTACACCTTC
CDR3aa: CASSRDRSIANYGYTF
j_gene: TRBJ1-2
d_gene: TRBD1
v_gene: TRBV11-2
abundance: few
len: 16

CDR3nt: TGTGCCAGCAGCTTGCTAGCGGGCCGGACCGGGGAGCTGTTTTTT
CDR3aa: CASSLLAGRTGELFF
j_gene: TRBJ2-2
d_gene: TRBD2
v_gene: TRBV5-4
abundance: NA
len: 15

CDR3nt: TGTGCCAGCAGCCTAGCGGGGAACAATGAGCAGTTCTTC
CDR3aa: CASSLAGNNEQFF
j_gene: TRBJ2-1
d_gene: TRBD2
v_gene: TRBV11-3
abundance: NA
len: 13

CDR3nt: TGTGCCAGCAGCCGAGGGGACAGGGTTTATGATTCACCCCTCCACTTT
CDR3aa: CASSRGDRVYDSPLHF
j_gene: TRBJ1-6
d_gene: TRBD1
v_gene: TRBV5-6
abundance: NA
len: 16

CDR3nt: TGTGCCAGTAGGGAAACCGGACACCCCGCCATTGGCTATGGCTACACCTTC
CDR3aa: CASRETGHPAIGYGYTF
j_gene: TRBJ1-2
d_gene: NA
v_gene: TRBV19
abundance: NA
len: 17

CDR3nt: TGTGCCAGCAGGGGGGGATTGAAGGTAGATGGCTACACCTTC
CDR3aa: CASRGGLKVDGYTF
j_gene: TRBJ1-2
d_gene: NA
v_gene: TRBV25-1
abundance: NA
len: 14

CDR3nt: TGTGCCAGTAGTATAATAGACAGGAAGCCAACTAATGAAAAACTGTTTTTT
CDR3aa: CASSIIDRKPTNEKLFF
j_gene: TRBJ1-4
d_gene: NA
v_gene: TRBV19
abundance: NA
len: 17

CDR3nt: TGTGCCAGCAGCGTAGTGTCGGCGGGGGGGGGTCTCATCCCCAATGAGCAGTTCTTC
CDR3aa: CASSVVSAGGGLIPNEQFF
j_gene: TRBJ2-1
d_gene: TRBD2
v_gene: TRBV9
abundance: once
len: 19

CDR3nt: TGTGCCAGCAGCCCGGGACTAGCGAACTACGAGCAGTACTTC
CDR3aa: CASSPGLANYEQYF
j_gene: TRBJ2-7
d_gene: TRBD2
v_gene: TRBV5-4
abundance: NA
len: 14

CDR3nt: TGTGCCAGCAGCGCGGCCTCTCGGGGCTACACCTTC
CDR3aa: CASSAASRGYTF
j_gene: TRBJ1-2
d_gene: NA
v_gene: TRBV5-6
abundance: NA
len: 12

CDR3nt: TGTGCCAGTAGTTCCGGGACAGACAGCAATCAGCCCCAGCATTTT
CDR3aa: CASSSGTDSNQPQHF
j_gene: TRBJ1-5
d_gene: TRBD1
v_gene: TRBV19
abundance: NA
len: 15

CDR3nt: TGTGCCAGCAGCTCCAGGCTGGTGACCTACAATGAGCAGTTCTTC
CDR3aa: CASSSRLVTYNEQFF
j_gene: TRBJ2-1
d_gene: NA
v_gene: TRBV11-3
abundance: NA
len: 15

CDR3nt: TGTGCCAGCAGTGAATGGGGGGGTAGCGTGAACATTCAGTACTTC
CDR3aa: CASSEWGGSVNIQYF
j_gene: TRBJ2-4
d_gene: TRBD2
v_gene: TRBV25-1
abundance: NA
len: 15

CDR3nt: TGTGCCAGTAACCCCAGGATAGAAGCCTATGGCTACACCTTC
CDR3aa: CASNPRIEAYGYTF
j_gene: TRBJ1-2
d_gene: NA
v_gene: TRBV19
abundance: few
len: 14

CDR3nt: TGTGCCAGCAGCTTAATAGGGGGCGCGGAGACCCAGTACTTC
CDR3aa: CASSLIGGAETQYF
j_gene: TRBJ2-5
d_gene: TRBD1
v_gene: TRBV7-3
abundance: once
len: 14

CDR3nt: TGTGCCAGTAGTATTCTTCCGGGACAGGGAGATGTGGAAGCTTTCTTT
CDR3aa: CASSILPGQGDVEAFF
j_gene: TRBJ1-1
d_gene: TRBD1
v_gene: TRBV19
abundance: NA
len: 16

CDR3nt: TGTGCCATCAGTGAGGCGGGGGGGAACTATGGCTACACCTTC
CDR3aa: CAISEAGGNYGYTF
j_gene: TRBJ1-2
d_gene: NA
v_gene: TRBV10-3
abundance: NA
len: 14

CDR3nt: TGTGCCACCGACTCCGGGACAGGGGGTTTCAATGAGCAGTTCTTC
CDR3aa: CATDSGTGGFNEQFF
j_gene: TRBJ2-1
d_gene: TRBD1
v_gene: TRBV14
abundance: NA
len: 15

CDR3nt: TGTGCCAGCAGCGCATGGGACAGGAGCTCCTACGAGCAGTACTTC
CDR3aa: CASSAWDRSSYEQYF
j_gene: TRBJ2-7
d_gene: TRBD1
v_gene: TRBV7-8
abundance: NA
len: 15

CDR3nt: TGTGCCAGCAGGCCCCGAGAGCCCTCCTACAATGAGCAGTTCTTC
CDR3aa: CASRPREPSYNEQFF
j_gene: TRBJ2-1
d_gene: NA
v_gene: TRBV6-1
abundance: NA
len: 15

CDR3nt: TGTGCCAGCAGTTACCCTAGCGGGGGGGGACGAGAGACCCAGTACTTC
CDR3aa: CASSYPSGGGRETQYF
j_gene: TRBJ2-5
d_gene: TRBD2
v_gene: TRBV6-6
abundance: NA
len: 16

CDR3nt: TGTGCCTGGAGGGAGGCAAACACCGGGGAGCTGTTTTTT
CDR3aa: CAWREANTGELFF
j_gene: TRBJ2-2
d_gene: NA
v_gene: TRBV30
abundance: NA
len: 13

CDR3nt: TGTGCCAGCAGCTTGGCACTCGGACAAGACATGAGGACTGAAGCTTTCTTT
CDR3aa: CASSLALGQDMRTEAFF
j_gene: TRBJ1-1
d_gene: NA
v_gene: TRBV5-6
abundance: once
len: 17

CDR3nt: TGTGCCAGCAGTTACGGTAGCGGGAAAAGCACAGATACGCAGTATTTT
CDR3aa: CASSYGSGKSTDTQYF
j_gene: TRBJ2-3
d_gene: TRBD2
v_gene: TRBV6-5
abundance: NA
len: 16

CDR3nt: TGCGCCAGCAGCTTCCAGACCGACAGAAATGAAAAACTGTTTTTT
CDR3aa: CASSFQTDRNEKLFF
j_gene: TRBJ1-4
d_gene: NA
v_gene: TRBV5-1
abundance: NA
len: 15

CDR3nt: TGTGCCACCCGCCTACAGGGAGCCTACGAGCAGTACTTC
CDR3aa: CATRLQGAYEQYF
j_gene: TRBJ2-7
d_gene: NA
v_gene: TRBV6-1
abundance: NA
len: 13

CDR3nt: TGCGCCAGCCACGGAAGGGACAGGGGGCTTAATGAGCAGTTCTTC
CDR3aa: CASHGRDRGLNEQFF
j_gene: TRBJ2-1
d_gene: TRBD1
v_gene: TRBV4-1
abundance: NA
len: 15